This is a list of T cell receptor beta chains from one sample in a study of response to subunit inactivated influenza vaccine. TCRdb re-called the RT-PCR reads through MiXCR, storing one row per CDR3 protein. The sample holds 650,000 or so distinct CDR3 sequences, 14% seen once. The input for sequencing was PBMCs from blood, taken 14 to 15 days before vaccination. These receptors originate from a man in his fifties or sixties who received an inactivated influenza vaccine. The CDR3 runs from the conserved cysteine through the conserved F or W. The D gene is left open where the match is weak. The size of a clone is reported for some rows only, either as once, few or many, or as a class for expanded clones.

many,TRBV11-2,15,TRBD1,TRBJ2-1,TGTGCCAGCAGCGTTGGGGCAGGGGGCCGCAATGAGCAGTTCTTC,CASSVGAGGRNEQFF
-,TRBV7-2,13,-,TRBJ1-1,TGTGCCAGCAGCTTAGGACAAGTGGCTGAAGCTTTCTTT,CASSLGQVAEAFF
-,TRBV28,15,-,TRBJ2-1,TGTGCCAGCAGTGTACGTTTCTCTAGCGCGAATGAGCAGTTCTTC,CASSVRFSSANEQFF
many,TRBV14,11,-,TRBJ2-1,TGTGCCAGCAGCCAAGCCGATGAGCAGTTCTTC,CASSQADEQFF
few,TRBV6-5,15,-,TRBJ2-7,TGTGCCAGCAGTTACTCGAGGGACTTCCTCTACGAGCAGTACTTC,CASSYSRDFLYEQYF
-,TRBV20-1,16,TRBD1,TRBJ2-5,TGCAGTGCTAGCCCCTCTTCGCAGGGGGCAGGAGAGACCCAGTACTTC,CSASPSSQGAGETQYF
many,TRBV12-3/TRBV12-4,16,TRBD2,TRBJ2-7,TGTGCCAGCAGTTTTTCCCCGGGACTAGCGGGAAGTGAGCAGTACTTC,CASSFSPGLAGSEQYF
-,TRBV5-5,13,-,TRBJ2-7,TGTGCCAGCAGCTTGGTTGCCAACTACGAGCAGTACTTC,CASSLVANYEQYF
-,TRBV3-1,12,-,TRBJ2-7,TGTGCCAGCAGCATTGTGGGGGACGAGCAGTACTTC,CASSIVGDEQYF
-,TRBV20-1,13,-,TRBJ2-1,TGCAGTGCTAGAATCGACAGCCACAATGAGCAGTTCTTC,CSARIDSHNEQFF
many,TRBV7-9,16,-,TRBJ2-4,TGTGCCAGCAGCTTACTTTTGGGTCAGGGGAAAAACATTCAGTACTTC,CASSLLLGQGKNIQYF
many,TRBV4-2,16,-,TRBJ1-1,TGTGCCAGCAGCCCAAGTACATGGGGGAAGAACACTGAAGCTTTCTTT,CASSPSTWGKNTEAFF
-,TRBV4-3,17,TRBD2,TRBJ2-3,TGCGCCAGCAGCCACCACCCCCTAGCGGGAGAGGAAGATACGCAGTATTTT,CASSHHPLAGEEDTQYF
few,TRBV7-2,13,TRBD1,TRBJ2-5,TGTGCCAGCAGCTCACAGGGGATAGAGACCCAGTACTTC,CASSSQGIETQYF
few,TRBV10-3,13,TRBD2,TRBJ2-7,TGTGCCATAAATAGCGGGGGGACTCACGAGCAGTACTTC,CAINSGGTHEQYF
once,TRBV2,13,-,TRBJ2-5,TGTGCCAGCAAGAGAGATACCCAAGAGACCCAGTACTTC,CASKRDTQETQYF
few,TRBV6-2/TRBV6-3,15,-,TRBJ2-7,TGTGCCAGCAGTTACTGGACGGCCCCCCCCTACGAGCAGTACTTC,CASSYWTAPPYEQYF
few,TRBV14,14,-,TRBJ2-7,TGTGCCAGCAGCCATGGACGGAACCGGTACGAGCAGTACTTC,CASSHGRNRYEQYF
few,TRBV20-1,14,-,TRBJ2-7,TGCAGTGCTAGGACAGACATGAGCTCCTACGAGCAGTACTTC,CSARTDMSSYEQYF
-,TRBV13,16,TRBD2,TRBJ2-3,TGTGCCAGCGATATGGTTGCTAGCGGGATAGGGGATACGCAGTATTTT,CASDMVASGIGDTQYF
few,TRBV5-5,13,-,TRBJ2-7,TGTGCCAGCACCTCCGTAAGTCTCTACGAGCAGTACTTC,CASTSVSLYEQYF
few,TRBV6-5,16,TRBD2,TRBJ2-1,TGTGCCAGCAGTTACCCCCGGGGTAGCGGGGGCAATGAGCAGTTCTTC,CASSYPRGSGGNEQFF
once,TRBV15,13,-,TRBJ1-5,TGTGCCACCACTGCGTATAGCAATCAGCCCCAGCATTTT,CATTAYSNQPQHF
few,TRBV5-6,19,-,TRBJ1-6,TGTGCCAGCAGCTTGCGGCTGTCAGGATCAAGTAGCAATAATTCACCCCTCCACTTT,CASSLRLSGSSSNNSPLHF
many,TRBV2,17,TRBD1,TRBJ2-7,TGTGCCAGCAGTGGGGGTACAGGGGGTTTTAACGGAAGTGAGCAGTACTTC,CASSGGTGGFNGSEQYF
-,TRBV3-1,14,-,TRBJ2-1,TGTGCCAGCAGCCAAGTAGTAGGTAGCTTTGAGCAGTTCTTC,CASSQVVGSFEQFF
-,TRBV7-2,15,-,TRBJ2-5,TGTGCCAGCAGCTCAGCTCCTGCGTACTATGAGACCCAGTACTTC,CASSSAPAYYETQYF
-,TRBV5-6,17,TRBD1,TRBJ2-2,TGTGCCAGCAGCTTGGTTGACAGGGAGCAACTAACCGGGGAGCTGTTTTTT,CASSLVDREQLTGELFF
few,TRBV5-1,14,-,TRBJ1-5,TGCGCCAGCAGCTTGGAATATCCCAATCAGCCCCAGCATTTT,CASSLEYPNQPQHF
many,TRBV4-1,16,TRBD1,TRBJ2-1,TGCGCCAGCAGCCAAGAGGACAGGAGCTCCTACAATGAGCAGTTCTTC,CASSQEDRSSYNEQFF
few,TRBV6-1,14,-,TRBJ2-3,TGTGCCAGCAGTAGGGGAGGCCGTCAAGGGACGCAGTATTTT,CASSRGGRQGTQYF
few,TRBV5-8,15,TRBD2,TRBJ2-7,TGTGCCAGCAGCGCAGATAGCGGGAGGTCGTACGAGCAGTACTTC,CASSADSGRSYEQYF
few,TRBV5-1,17,TRBD2,TRBJ2-5,TGCGCCAGCAGCTTGGACCGGGGACTAGGGACGTTGGAGACCCAGTACTTC,CASSLDRGLGTLETQYF